This T cell receptor (beta chain) was identified during a study of blood T cell repertoires in COVID-19. Study summary: Specimens from acute and convalescent COVID-19 originated in the United States, Italy and Spain. In each case, the material was cDNA or gDNA derived from T cells, B-cell-depleted T cells, or PBMCs.

Authors' analysis steps: By means of reference gene primer amplification, nucleated cell counts were estimated. Here immunoSEQ multiplex PCR was the method, and the copy in TCRdb shows in-frame clones only, minus some. That table gives V, J and clone size, and the DNA gave D and trimming. The table includes some 100,000 clones, around 90% detected once. The CDR3 is 17 residues long. J gave up 7 bases and V 4 bases, and 17 bases lay outside the gene matches. Germline V lookup: CDR1 LGHNA, CDR2 YNFKEQ. Sequencing was done on a sample of peripheral blood. The chain recombines TRBV4-2 with TRBJ2-7, with TRBD2 matching over 9 bases. This TCR derives from a woman between 70 and 85 years old with acute or convalescent COVID-19. The CDR3 DNA reads TGTGCCAGCAGCCCCCGGGCGGGAGGGATCGGGTCTCAAGAGCAGTACTTC. It specifies CASSPRAGGIGSQEQYF.